A selection of T cell receptor beta chains follows, all from one sample in a study of blood T cell repertoires in COVID-19. Some clones are missing from TCRdb's copy, which holds only in-frame ones; the method was immunoSEQ multiplex PCR. The table includes 35,000 to 55,000 clones, 86% detected once. Sequenced: peripheral blood. These receptors were collected from a man in his sixties with active COVID-19. Both conserved end residues are part of each CDR3. The D gene is left open where the match is weak. Size values are once, few and many counts, or a class for expanded clones, and some rows have none.

d_call j_call cdr3_length clone_size v_call cdr3_aa cdr3_nt
TRBD2 TRBJ2-3 19 NA TRBV15 CATSRVGTSGEYGADTQYF TGTGCCACCAGCAGAGTCGGGACTAGCGGGGAGTATGGAGCAGATACGCAGTATTTT
TRBD2 TRBJ2-7 17 NA TRBV4-1 CASSQPRGSGRIYEQYF TGCGCCAGCAGCCAACCCCGGGGTAGCGGGAGGATCTACGAGCAGTACTTC
NA TRBJ1-4 14 NA TRBV3-1/TRBV3-2 CASSQVAGSEKLFF TGTGCCAGCAGCCAAGTGGCGGGGAGCGAAAAACTGTTTTTT
TRBD1 TRBJ2-7 16 NA TRBV10-3 CAISGPDRGNGGEQYF TGTGCCATCAGTGGGCCGGACAGGGGAAACGGCGGCGAGCAGTACTTC
NA TRBJ2-1 14 NA TRBV7-9 CASSLGAVYNEQFF TGTGCCAGCAGCCTAGGGGCAGTTTACAATGAGCAGTTCTTC
NA TRBJ1-3 16 NA TRBV27 CASSSSGTIGGNTIYF TGTGCCAGCAGTTCGAGCGGCACAATCGGAGGAAACACCATATATTTT
NA TRBJ2-2 14 medium-sized TRBV6-5 CASSYDSGTGELFF TGTGCCAGCAGTTACGACTCAGGGACCGGGGAGCTGTTTTTT
TRBD2 TRBJ2-3 15 once TRBV29-1 CSVGGTSGRTDTQYF TGCAGCGTTGGGGGGACTAGCGGCCGCACAGATACGCAGTATTTT
TRBD2 TRBJ2-7 18 NA TRBV4-1 CASSQVGIAGGLDYEQYF TGCGCCAGCAGCCAAGTAGGGATAGCGGGAGGTCTAGACTACGAGCAGTACTTC
TRBD2 TRBJ2-3 15 NA TRBV7-2 CASSPGGGPSDTQYF TGTGCCAGCAGCCCTGGGGGAGGGCCCTCAGATACGCAGTATTTT
NA TRBJ2-1 16 NA TRBV19 CASSIVGALSLHEQFF TGTGCCAGTAGTATAGTAGGGGCCTTGAGCTTGCATGAGCAGTTCTTC
TRBD1 TRBJ2-7 15 NA TRBV27 CASSISSTGDYEQYF TGTGCCAGCAGTATCTCCTCGACAGGGGACTACGAGCAGTACTTC
TRBD2 TRBJ2-3 16 NA TRBV5-1 CASSLGSGSLTDTQYF TGCGCCAGCAGCTTGGGTAGCGGGAGTTTAACAGATACGCAGTATTTT
TRBD2 TRBJ2-1 15 NA TRBV9 CASSVVGGGPYEQFF TGTGCCAGCAGCGTAGTGGGGGGAGGGCCCTATGAGCAGTTCTTC
NA TRBJ1-6 13 NA TRBV7-2 CASSLARDSPLHF TGTGCCAGCAGCTTAGCGAGGGATTCACCCCTCCACTTT
TRBD1 TRBJ1-2 13 NA TRBV2 CASKTGQNYGYTF TGTGCCAGCAAGACAGGGCAAAACTATGGCTACACCTTC
NA TRBJ1-4 10 NA TRBV2 CASGAEKLFF TGTGCCAGCGGGGCTGAAAAACTGTTTTTT
NA TRBJ1-5 18 NA TRBV6-1 CASSEALRGEYSNQPQHF TGTGCCAGCAGTGAAGCGCTCCGGGGGGAATATAGCAATCAGCCCCAGCATTTT
TRBD1 TRBJ2-7 17 NA TRBV3-1/TRBV3-2 CASSLGQGGAGSYEQYF TGTGCCAGCAGCCTGGGACAGGGCGGTGCAGGGTCCTACGAGCAGTACTTC
TRBD1 TRBJ1-1 14 NA TRBV29-1 CSVTPGTGNTEAFF TGCAGCGTGACACCCGGGACAGGGAACACTGAAGCTTTCTTT
NA TRBJ2-1 13 NA TRBV5-1 CASSPVGGQEQFF TGCGCCAGCAGCCCTGTTGGGGGACAAGAGCAGTTCTTC
TRBD2 TRBJ2-1 16 few TRBV7-3 CASSLGGRAWGNEQFF TGTGCCAGCAGCTTAGGCGGGAGGGCCTGGGGCAATGAGCAGTTCTTC
NA TRBJ1-2 15 NA TRBV28 CASSSRGASNYGYTF TGTGCCAGCAGTTCCCGGGGGGCGAGTAACTATGGCTACACCTTC
TRBD2 TRBJ2-1 15 NA TRBV6-4 CASSDGLAGGNEQFF TGTGCCAGCAGTGACGGACTAGCGGGAGGCAATGAGCAGTTCTTC
NA TRBJ1-2 12 NA TRBV3-1/TRBV3-2 CASSLGDYGYTF TGTGCCAGCAGCCTCGGTGACTATGGCTACACCTTC
NA TRBJ2-6 16 NA TRBV5-4 CASSFSQSRGANVLTF TGTGCCAGCAGCTTTTCACAGTCGCGCGGGGCCAACGTCCTGACTTTC
NA TRBJ2-7 14 NA TRBV10-3 CAISERGQTYEQYF TGTGCCATCAGTGAGAGAGGTCAGACCTACGAGCAGTACTTC
TRBD1 TRBJ1-2 17 NA TRBV29-1 CSVGIWQGVGDNYGYTF TGCAGCGTTGGGATCTGGCAGGGGGTAGGGGATAACTATGGCTACACCTTC
NA TRBJ1-1 10 NA TRBV30 CACPDTEAFF TGTGCCTGTCCAGACACTGAAGCTTTCTTT
TRBD1 TRBJ1-2 12 once TRBV5-1 CASSRQGYGYTF TGCGCCAGCAGCCGACAGGGGTATGGCTACACCTTC
NA TRBJ2-7 14 once TRBV27 CASSRETPAYEQYF TGTGCCAGCAGCCGGGAGACCCCGGCCTACGAGCAGTACTTC